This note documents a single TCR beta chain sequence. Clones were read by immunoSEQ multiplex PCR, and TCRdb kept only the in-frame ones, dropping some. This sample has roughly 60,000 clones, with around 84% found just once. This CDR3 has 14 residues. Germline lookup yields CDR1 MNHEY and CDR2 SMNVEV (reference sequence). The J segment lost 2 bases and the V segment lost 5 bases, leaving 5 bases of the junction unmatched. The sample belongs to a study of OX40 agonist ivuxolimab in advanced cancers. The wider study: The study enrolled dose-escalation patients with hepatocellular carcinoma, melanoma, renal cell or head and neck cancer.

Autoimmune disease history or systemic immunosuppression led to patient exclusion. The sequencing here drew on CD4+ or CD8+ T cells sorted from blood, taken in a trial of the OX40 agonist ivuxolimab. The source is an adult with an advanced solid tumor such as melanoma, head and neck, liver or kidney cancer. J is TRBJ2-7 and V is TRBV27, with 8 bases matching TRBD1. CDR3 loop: CASSEQGGTYEQYF. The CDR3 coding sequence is TGTGCCAGCAGTGAACAGGGGGGAACCTACGAGCAGTACTTC.